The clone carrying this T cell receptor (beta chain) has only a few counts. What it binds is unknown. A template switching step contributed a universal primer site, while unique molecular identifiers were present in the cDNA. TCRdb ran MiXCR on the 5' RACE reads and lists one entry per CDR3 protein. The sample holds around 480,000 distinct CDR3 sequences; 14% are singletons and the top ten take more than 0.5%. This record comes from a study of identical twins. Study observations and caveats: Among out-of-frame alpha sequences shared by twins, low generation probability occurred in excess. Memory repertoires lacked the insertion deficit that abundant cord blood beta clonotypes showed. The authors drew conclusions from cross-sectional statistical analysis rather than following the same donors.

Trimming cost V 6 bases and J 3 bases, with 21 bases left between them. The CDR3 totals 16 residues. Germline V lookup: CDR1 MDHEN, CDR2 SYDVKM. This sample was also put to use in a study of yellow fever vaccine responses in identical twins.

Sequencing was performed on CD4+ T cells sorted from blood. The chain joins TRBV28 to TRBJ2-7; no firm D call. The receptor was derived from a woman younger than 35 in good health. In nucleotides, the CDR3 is TGTGCCAGCAGCTCTCAGTCCGTTGGGCGAGGCTACGAGCAGTACTTC. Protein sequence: CASSSQSVGRGYEQYF.